This record looks at one T cell receptor (beta chain) sequence and its context. As yet, its antigen is unknown. Germline-derived CDR1 and CDR2 are LNHDA and SQIVND (reference sequence). The CDR3 spans 14 residues. The V and J ends lost 0 bases and 5 bases respectively, with 9 bases between them. The protocol was immunoSEQ multiplex PCR, while the TCRdb copy is restricted to in-frame clones and leaves out a portion. The sample consists of over 50,000 clones, about 90% of them appearing once. Time point defined: cycle 4 day 1 (C4D1), after five to seven weeks of nivolumab. Brentuximab vedotin exposure varied among the patients, all of whom had relapsed after autologous stem cell transplantation. This sample stems from a study of PD-1 blockade in classical Hodgkin lymphoma. Whole-study findings and limits: There remain no defined causes for the repertoire differences, which possibly reflect disease activity or prior therapy.

The TCR sequence derives from a human donor with classical Hodgkin lymphoma. The source was peripheral blood mononuclear cells (PBMCs), collected before the fourth cycle of nivolumab. The chain employs TRBV19 and TRBJ2-3; D remains unclear. CDR3 DNA sequence: TGTGCCAGTAGTATAGAAATTGCAGAAGATACGCAGTATTTT. It specifies CASSIEIAEDTQYF.